This T cell receptor (beta chain) was identified during a study of blood T cell repertoires in COVID-19. The wider study: The analysed material was cDNA or gDNA that came from T cells, B-cell-depleted T cells, or PBMCs.

V was clipped by 5 bases and J by 3 bases, with 11 bases between them. Germline CDR1 and CDR2: SGHVS and FQNEAQ. CDR3 length: 14 residues. The protocol was immunoSEQ multiplex PCR, while the TCRdb copy is restricted to in-frame clones and leaves out a portion. Here the sample spans tens of thousands of clones, approximately 94% being singletons. The origin of this receptor is a human donor in a cohort sampled during active COVID-19. The sequencing input was peripheral blood. The chain uses TRBV7-8 and TRBJ1-5, with unresolved D. CDR3 nucleotide sequence: TGTGCCAGCAGCCCGGGGAGGGACAATCAGCCCCAGCATTTT. Translating gives CASSPGRDNQPQHF.